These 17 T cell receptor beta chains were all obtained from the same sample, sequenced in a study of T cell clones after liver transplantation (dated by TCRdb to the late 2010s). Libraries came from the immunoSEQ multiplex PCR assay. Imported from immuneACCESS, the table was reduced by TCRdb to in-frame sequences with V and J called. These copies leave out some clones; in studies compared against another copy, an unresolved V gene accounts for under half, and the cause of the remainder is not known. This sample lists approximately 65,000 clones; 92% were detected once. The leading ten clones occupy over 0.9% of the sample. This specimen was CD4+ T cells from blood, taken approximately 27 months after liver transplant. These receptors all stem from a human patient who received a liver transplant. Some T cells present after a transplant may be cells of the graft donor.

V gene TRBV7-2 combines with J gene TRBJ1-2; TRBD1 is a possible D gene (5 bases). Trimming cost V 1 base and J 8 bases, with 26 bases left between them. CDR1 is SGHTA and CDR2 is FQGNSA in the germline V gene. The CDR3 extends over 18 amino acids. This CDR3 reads CASSLGPGRGASEGGYTF. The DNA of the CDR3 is TGTGCCAGCAGCTTAGGCCCGGGGAGGGGCGCCTCAGAGGGGGGCTACACCTTC.

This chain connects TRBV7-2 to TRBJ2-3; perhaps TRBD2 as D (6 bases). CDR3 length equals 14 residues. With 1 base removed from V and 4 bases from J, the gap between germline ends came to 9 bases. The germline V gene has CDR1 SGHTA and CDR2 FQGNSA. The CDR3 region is CASSLELASDTQYF. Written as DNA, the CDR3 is TGTGCCAGCAGCTTAGAACTAGCTTCAGATACGCAGTATTTT.

DNA for the CDR3: TGTGCCAGCAGCCTCAGACTAGCGGGCACAGATACGCAGTATTTT. Its protein is CASSLRLAGTDTQYF. V is TRBV7-2 and J is TRBJ2-3; TRBD2 aligns across 9 bases. The CDR3 covers 15 residues. The V gene's germline CDR1 is SGHTA and CDR2 FQGNSA. J gave up 1 base and V 5 bases, and 4 bases lay outside the gene matches.

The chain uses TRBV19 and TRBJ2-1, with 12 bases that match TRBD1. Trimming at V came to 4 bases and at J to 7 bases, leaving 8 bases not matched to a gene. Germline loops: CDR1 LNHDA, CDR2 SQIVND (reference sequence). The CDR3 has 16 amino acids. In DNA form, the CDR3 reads TGTGCCAGTAGTACGGGAGGGACAGGGGGCGTTAATGAGCAGTTCTTC. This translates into CASSTGGTGGVNEQFF. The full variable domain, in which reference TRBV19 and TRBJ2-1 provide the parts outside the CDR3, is DGGITQSPKYLFRKEGQNVTLSCEQNLNHDAMYWYRQDPGQGLRLIYYSQIVNDFQKGDIAEGYSVSREKKESFPLTVTSAQKNPTAFYLCASSTGGTGGVNEQFFGPGTRLTVL.

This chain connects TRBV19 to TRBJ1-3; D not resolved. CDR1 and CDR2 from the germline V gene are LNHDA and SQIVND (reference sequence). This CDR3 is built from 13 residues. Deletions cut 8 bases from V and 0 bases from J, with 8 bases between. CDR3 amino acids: CASRPSSGNTIYF. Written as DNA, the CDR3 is TGTGCCAGTCGACCGAGCTCTGGAAACACCATATATTTT.

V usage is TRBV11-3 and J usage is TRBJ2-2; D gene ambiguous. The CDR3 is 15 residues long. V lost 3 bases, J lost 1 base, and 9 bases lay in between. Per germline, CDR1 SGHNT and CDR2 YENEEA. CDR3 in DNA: TGTGCCAGCAGCTTCCCGCCGGGGAACACCGGGGAGCTGTTTTTT. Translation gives CASSFPPGNTGELFF.

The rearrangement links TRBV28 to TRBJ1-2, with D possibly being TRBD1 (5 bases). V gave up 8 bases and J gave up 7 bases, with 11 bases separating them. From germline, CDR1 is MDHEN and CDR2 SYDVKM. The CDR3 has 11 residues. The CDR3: CASQNRFGYTF. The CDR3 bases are TGTGCCAGCCAGAACAGGTTTGGCTACACCTTC.

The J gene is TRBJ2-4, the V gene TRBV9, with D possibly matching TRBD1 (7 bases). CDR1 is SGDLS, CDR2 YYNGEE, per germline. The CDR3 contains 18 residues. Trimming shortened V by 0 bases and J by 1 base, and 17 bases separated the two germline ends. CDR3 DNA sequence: TGTGCCAGCAGCGTAGGAGCCAGGGGGGACTCGGCCAAAAACATTCAGTACTTC. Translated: CASSVGARGDSAKNIQYF.

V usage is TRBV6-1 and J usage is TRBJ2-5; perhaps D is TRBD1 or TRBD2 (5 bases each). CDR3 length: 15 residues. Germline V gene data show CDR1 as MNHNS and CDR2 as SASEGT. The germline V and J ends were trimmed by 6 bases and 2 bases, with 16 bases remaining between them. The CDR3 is CASRPQVRGQETQYF. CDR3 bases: TGTGCCAGCAGACCCCAGGTGAGGGGACAAGAGACCCAGTACTTC.

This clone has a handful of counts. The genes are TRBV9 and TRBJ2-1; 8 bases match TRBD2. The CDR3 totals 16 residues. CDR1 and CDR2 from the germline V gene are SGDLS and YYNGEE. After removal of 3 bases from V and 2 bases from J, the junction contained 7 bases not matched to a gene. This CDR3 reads CASSATGLVPYNEQFF. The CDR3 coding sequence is TGTGCCAGCAGCGCCACGGGACTAGTTCCCTACAATGAGCAGTTCTTC.

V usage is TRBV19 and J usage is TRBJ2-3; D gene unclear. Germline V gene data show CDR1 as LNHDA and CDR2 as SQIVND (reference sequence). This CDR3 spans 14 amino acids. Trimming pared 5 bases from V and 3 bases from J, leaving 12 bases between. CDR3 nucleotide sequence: TGTGCCAGTAGTCCTGACATGGGAACAGATACGCAGTATTTT. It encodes CASSPDMGTDTQYF. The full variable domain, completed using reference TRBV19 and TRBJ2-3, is DGGITQSPKYLFRKEGQNVTLSCEQNLNHDAMYWYRQDPGQGLRLIYYSQIVNDFQKGDIAEGYSVSREKKESFPLTVTSAQKNPTAFYLCASSPDMGTDTQYFGPGTRLTVL.

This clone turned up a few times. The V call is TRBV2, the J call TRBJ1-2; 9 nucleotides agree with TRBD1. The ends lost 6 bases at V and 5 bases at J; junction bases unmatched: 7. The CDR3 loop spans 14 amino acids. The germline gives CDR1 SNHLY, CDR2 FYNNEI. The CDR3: CASRPQGASYGYTF. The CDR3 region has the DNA TGTGCCAGCAGGCCACAGGGGGCAAGTTATGGCTACACCTTC. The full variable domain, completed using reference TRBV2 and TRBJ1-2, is EPEVTQTPSHQVTQMGQEVILRCVPISNHLYFYWYRQILGQKVEFLVSFYNNEISEKSEIFDDQFSVERPDGSNFTLKIRSTKLEDSAMYFCASRPQGASYGYTFGSGTRLTVV.

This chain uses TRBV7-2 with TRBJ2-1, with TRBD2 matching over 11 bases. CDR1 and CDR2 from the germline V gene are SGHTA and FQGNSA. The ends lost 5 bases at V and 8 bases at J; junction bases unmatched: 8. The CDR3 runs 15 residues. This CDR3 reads CASSLGGLAVDEQFF. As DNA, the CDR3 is TGTGCCAGCAGCCTGGGGGGACTAGCGGTAGATGAGCAGTTCTTC.

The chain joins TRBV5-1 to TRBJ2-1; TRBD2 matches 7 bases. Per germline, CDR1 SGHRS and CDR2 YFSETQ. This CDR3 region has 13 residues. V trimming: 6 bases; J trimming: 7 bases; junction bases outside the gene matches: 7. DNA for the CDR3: TGCGCCAGCACTAGGGACTACCCGAATGAGCAGTTCTTC. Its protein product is CASTRDYPNEQFF. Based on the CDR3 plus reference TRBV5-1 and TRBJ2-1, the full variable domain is KAGVTQTPRYLIKTRGQQVTLSCSPISGHRSVSWYQQTPGQGLQFLFEYFSETQRNKGNFPGRFSGRQFSNSRSEMNVSTLELGDSALYLCASTRDYPNEQFFGPGTRLTVL.

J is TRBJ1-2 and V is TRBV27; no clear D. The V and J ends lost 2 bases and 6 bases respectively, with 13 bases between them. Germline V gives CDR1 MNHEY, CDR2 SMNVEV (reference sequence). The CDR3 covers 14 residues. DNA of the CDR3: TGTGCCAGCAGTTTAAGGCGGTATACTGATGGCTACACCTTC. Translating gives CASSLRRYTDGYTF.

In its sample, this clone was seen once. The CDR3 protein is CASTRRTGDYEQYF. In nucleotides, the CDR3 is TGTGCCAGCACTCGCCGGACAGGCGACTACGAGCAGTACTTC. The chain carries TRBV6-6 and TRBJ2-7; 7 positions agree with TRBD1. CDR1 and CDR2 (germline): MNHNY, SVGAGI (reference sequence). J lost 3 bases, V lost 7 bases, and 9 bases had no gene match. The CDR3 sequence is 14 residues long.

The CDR3 is CASSQDAMASGSTDTQYF. The CDR3 nucleotides are TGTGCCAGCAGCCAAGACGCGATGGCTAGCGGGAGCACAGATACGCAGTATTTT. The chain carries TRBV4-2 and TRBJ2-3, with 8 bases that match TRBD2. The V gene end was trimmed by 0 bases and the J gene end by 0 bases; junction bases not matched to a gene: 8. CDR3 size: 18 residues. CDR1 is LGHNA, CDR2 YNFKEQ, per germline.